Each of the 32 T cell receptor beta chains below was sequenced from the same sample in a study of blood T cell repertoires in COVID-19. TCRdb's table, derived via immunoSEQ multiplex PCR, lists solely in-frame clones and lacks some. The table includes over 85,000 clones, about 89% detected once. The sample taken for sequencing was peripheral blood. These receptors all stem from a human donor in a cohort sampled during active COVID-19.

This rearrangement joins TRBV3-1 (or the pseudogene TRBV3-2) to TRBJ2-1; TRBD2 might be the D (7 bases). Trimming stripped 1 base from V and 6 bases from J, with 10 bases between. Germline V gene data show CDR1 as LGHDT and CDR2 as YNNKEL (reference sequence). The CDR3 sequence is 14 residues long. DNA for the CDR3: TGTGCCAGCAGCCAAGGGGGGGGCCTCAATGAGCAGTTCTTC. This encodes CASSQGGGLNEQFF.

The CDR3 loop reads CASSPPAGLNTGELFF. The CDR3 nucleotides are TGTGCCAGCTCACCACCGGCGGGCCTCAACACCGGGGAGCTGTTTTTT. The chain couples TRBV18 to TRBJ2-2, with TRBD2 as a possible D gene (5 bases). The V gene's germline CDR1 is KGHSH and CDR2 LQKENI. There are 16 residues in the CDR3. V was shortened by 0 bases and J by 2 bases, with 10 bases between the two germline ends.

This clone was detected only a few times. The chain recombines TRBV28 with TRBJ1-2; D ambiguous. The ends were cut back, 8 bases at V and 8 bases at J, with 12 bases in the middle. The CDR3 has 11 residues. Germline V gene sequence: CDR1 MDHEN, CDR2 SYDVKM. In DNA, the CDR3 is TGTGCCAGCGGATTCGGGTTAGGCTACACCTTC. The encoded protein is CASGFGLGYTF.

The chain carries TRBV15 and TRBJ1-2, with D perhaps TRBD1 (6 bases). This CDR3 comprises 14 residues. The germline V gene has CDR1 LNHNV and CDR2 YYDKDF (reference sequence). Trimming removed 3 bases at V and 4 bases at J, with 12 bases between. The CDR3 coding sequence is TGTGCCACCAGCAGGGAACCGACAGGCTATGGCTACACCTTC. Amino acids: CATSREPTGYGYTF. The full variable domain, completed using reference TRBV15 and TRBJ1-2, is DAMVIQNPRYQVTQFGKPVTLSCSQTLNHNVMYWYQQKSSQAPKLLFHYYDKDFNNEADTPDNFQSRRPNTSFCFLDIRSPGLGDTAMYLCATSREPTGYGYTFGSGTRLTVV.

This clone occurred a few times. The gene calls are TRBV7-9 and TRBJ1-2; no clear D gene. Germline values: CDR1 SEHNR, CDR2 FQNEAQ (reference sequence). V lost 1 base, J lost 5 bases, and 11 bases lay in between. The CDR3 contains 14 residues. The CDR3 DNA reads as TGTGCCAGCAGCTTAGTCGGCGGTGGGTATGGCTACACCTTC. It is translated as CASSLVGGGYGYTF. The complete variable domain, with remaining parts taken from reference TRBV7-9 and TRBJ1-2, reads DTGVSQNPRHKITKRGQNVTFRCDPISEHNRLYWYRQTLGQGPEFLTYFQNEAQLEKSRLLSDRFSAERPKGSFSTLEIQRTEQGDSAMYLCASSLVGGGYGYTFGSGTRLTVV.

The chain uses TRBV25-1 and TRBJ2-2; weak D call: TRBD2 (5 bases). V lost 4 bases, J lost 3 bases, and 15 bases lay in between. From germline, CDR1 is MGHDK and CDR2 SYGVNS. CDR3 length: 16 residues. CDR3 in amino acids: CASSGVSETYTGELFF. The DNA for the CDR3 is TGTGCCAGCAGTGGGGTTAGCGAGACCTACACCGGGGAGCTGTTTTTT. The entire variable domain, with the rest obtained from reference TRBV25-1 and TRBJ2-2, is as follows: EADIYQTPRYLVIGTGKKITLECSQTMGHDKMYWYQQDPGMELHLIHYSYGVNSTEKGDLSSESTVSRIRTEHFPLTLESARPSHTSQYLCASSGVSETYTGELFFGEGSRLTVL.

This sequence joins TRBV19 and TRBJ2-7; 10 bases agree with TRBD1. The CDR3 is 15 residues long. V gave up 4 bases and J gave up 5 bases; unmatched junction bases: 8. Per the germline V gene, CDR1 is LNHDA and CDR2 is SQIVND (reference sequence). In DNA form, the CDR3 reads TGTGCCAGTAGTACCTCCGCGGACAGGGGGGACGAGCAGTACTTC. Translated: CASSTSADRGDEQYF.

The chain recombines TRBV2 with TRBJ1-3; D is unresolved. The CDR3 totals 14 residues. Between the trimmed V and J ends, which lost 5 bases and 2 bases, there was a span of 10 bases. Germline CDR1 and CDR2: SNHLY and FYNNEI. Here the CDR3 reads CASSQESPGNTIYF. The CDR3 DNA follows: TGTGCCAGCAGTCAGGAATCCCCTGGAAACACCATATATTTT.

This clone has a handful of counts. V and J are TRBV7-3 and TRBJ2-7; weak D call: TRBD2 (6 bases). V was pared by 5 bases and J by 6 bases, with 14 bases between. Germline CDR1 SGHTA, CDR2 FQGTGA. This CDR3 spans 13 amino acids. The chain's CDR3 is CASSASESFEQYF. CDR3 DNA sequence: TGTGCCAGCAGCGCTAGCGAATCGTTCGAGCAGTACTTC.

J is TRBJ1-6 and V is TRBV5-1; TRBD1 agrees at 7 bases. Germline V gene sequence: CDR1 SGHRS, CDR2 YFSETQ. Trimming cost V 0 bases and J 6 bases; bases outside gene matches: 3. This CDR3 spans 15 amino acids. CDR3 amino acids: CASSLGQGPNSPLHF. The CDR3 DNA is TGCGCCAGCAGCTTGGGACAGGGCCCTAATTCACCCCTCCACTTT.

This sequence joins TRBV4-1 and TRBJ2-2, with 13 bases aligning to TRBD2. This CDR3 has 18 amino acids. Germline V lookup: CDR1 MGHRA, CDR2 YSYEKL. Trimming took 2 bases from V and 2 from J; bases not matched to a gene: 5. This CDR3 reads CASSQLLAGGINTGELFF. Written as DNA, the CDR3 is TGCGCCAGCAGCCAATTACTAGCGGGAGGGATTAACACCGGGGAGCTGTTTTTT.

This sequence joins TRBV6-5 and TRBJ1-1; TRBD1 agrees at 9 bases. Germline V gene lookup returns CDR1 MNHEY and CDR2 SVGAGI. Trimming cost V 4 bases and J 0 bases; bases outside gene matches: 6. This CDR3 has 16 residues. The CDR3 loop is CASSLGTGPMNTEAFF. DNA for the CDR3: TGTGCCAGCAGTTTGGGGACAGGGCCGATGAACACTGAAGCTTTCTTT.

A few counts support this clone. V gene TRBV4-1 combines with J gene TRBJ1-3, with a tentative D call TRBD1 (5 bases). Germline CDR1 and CDR2: MGHRA and YSYEKL. This CDR3 spans 17 amino acids. V was shortened by 0 bases and J by 0 bases, with 12 bases between the two germline ends. Here the CDR3 DNA reads TGCGCCAGCAGCCAAGATTGGGGACTCAGCTCTGGAAACACCATATATTTT. Translated, it gives CASSQDWGLSSGNTIYF.

The chain employs TRBV25-1 and TRBJ2-3; TRBD2 agrees at 9 bases. The CDR3 spans 16 residues. Unmatched junction bases numbered 5, after V lost 1 base and J lost 3 bases. Germline loops: CDR1 MGHDK, CDR2 SYGVNS. The CDR3 region has the DNA TGTGCCAGCAGTGAATTGGGACTAGCCGAGACAGATACGCAGTATTTT. This codes for CASSELGLAETDTQYF.

The rearrangement uses TRBV7-3 and TRBJ2-3; 9 bases line up with TRBD1. Trimming at V came to 4 bases and at J to 7 bases, leaving 6 bases not matched to a gene. This CDR3 is 14 amino acids long. From germline, CDR1 is SGHTA and CDR2 FQGTGA. The CDR3 DNA sequence: TGTGCCAGCAGCTCAAGACAGGGGGTTTATACGCAGTATTTT. It specifies CASSSRQGVYTQYF.

The chain recombines TRBV11-2 with TRBJ2-7, with 8 bases lining up with TRBD2. The trim removed 2 bases at V and 2 bases at J, leaving 5 bases unmatched. The CDR3 has 15 residues. Per germline, CDR1 SGHAT and CDR2 FQNNGV. The CDR3 sequence is CASSLRLAGPYEQYF. The CDR3 nucleotides read TGTGCCAGCAGCTTACGGCTAGCGGGCCCCTACGAGCAGTACTTC.

The chain has TRBV11-2 and TRBJ1-1; the D gene is possibly TRBD1 (6 bases). From germline, CDR1 is SGHAT and CDR2 FQNNGV. V was trimmed by 1 base and J by 11 bases, leaving 8 bases between them. The CDR3 covers 11 residues. The CDR3 region is CASSLGGQAFF. The CDR3 nucleotides are TGTGCCAGCAGCTTAGGCGGACAGGCTTTCTTT.

The genes are TRBV20-1 and TRBJ2-7; D remains unclear. Germline V gene sequence: CDR1 DFQATT, CDR2 SNEGSKA (reference sequence). V lost 5 bases and J lost 3, with 5 bases in between. The CDR3 totals 10 residues. CDR3 loop: CSARSYEQYF. CDR3 bases: TGCAGTGCTCGGAGCTACGAGCAGTACTTC.

This chain links TRBV9 with TRBJ2-1; 8 bases match TRBD2. This CDR3 is 18 amino acids long. The trim removed 4 bases at V and 1 base at J, leaving 13 bases unmatched. The V gene's germline CDR1 is SGDLS and CDR2 YYNGEE. The CDR3 protein is CASSPRGERESSYNEQFF. CDR3 in DNA: TGTGCCAGCAGCCCCCGCGGGGAGCGGGAGTCGTCCTACAATGAGCAGTTCTTC.

V usage is TRBV4-2 and J usage is TRBJ1-4; a weak D match, TRBD1 (5 bases). This CDR3 comprises 23 residues. Per germline, CDR1 LGHNA and CDR2 YNFKEQ. Trimming took off 0 bases at V and 8 bases at J, with 37 bases between the two ends. DNA of the CDR3: TGTGCCAGCAGCCAAGAACCGAAACCACTACCCCCCCACCTTCAGGTACCAGGGGAAAAACTGTTTTTT. Encoded protein: CASSQEPKPLPPHLQVPGEKLFF.

This chain links TRBV15 with TRBJ2-1, with D perhaps TRBD1 (5 bases). Germline assignment: CDR1 LNHNV and CDR2 YYDKDF (reference sequence). CDR3 length: 14 amino acids. V shed 1 base and J shed 9 bases, with 13 bases lying between them. CDR3 nucleotide sequence: TGTGCCACCAGCAGAGTGGGGCCGTCGGGTGAGCAGTTCTTC. It translates to CATSRVGPSGEQFF.

By share, this clone counts as medium-sized. V and J are TRBV3-1 (or the pseudogene TRBV3-2) and TRBJ1-6; TRBD1 aligns across 10 bases. This CDR3 spans 14 amino acids. Germline assignment: CDR1 LGHDT and CDR2 YNNKEL (reference sequence). Trimming at V came to 4 bases and at J to 7 bases, leaving 1 base not matched to a gene. The CDR3 here is CASSRDRGNSPLHF. CDR3 nucleotides: TGTGCCAGCAGCCGGGACAGGGGAAATTCACCCCTCCACTTT.

CDR3 protein: CASSLDLATSAYEQFF. CDR3 nucleotides: TGTGCCAGCAGCTTAGACCTCGCGACTAGCGCATATGAGCAGTTCTTC. V gene TRBV7-8 combines with J gene TRBJ2-1, with 8 positions matching TRBD2. Losses at the gene ends were 1 base for V and 8 bases for J; bases not matched to a gene: 10. Germline V gives CDR1 SGHVS, CDR2 FQNEAQ. There are 16 residues in the CDR3.

In DNA form, the CDR3 reads TGTGCCAGTAGTATAGGTGGTAGATATGAAGCTTTCTTT. This gives the protein CASSIGGRYEAFF. The rearrangement links TRBV19 to TRBJ1-1; D is unresolved. The length of the CDR3 is 13 residues. CDR1 and CDR2 (germline): LNHDA, SQIVND (reference sequence). Trimming cost V 1 base and J 7 bases, with 10 bases left between them.

The chain has TRBV5-1 and TRBJ1-2; 8 bases are a match to TRBD1. The CDR3 loop spans 15 amino acids. V shed 0 bases, J shed 4 bases, and the junction held 5 bases outside the gene matches. The germline V gene has CDR1 SGHRS and CDR2 YFSETQ. As DNA, the CDR3 is TGCGCCAGCAGCTTGGTTACAGGGGGTGTCTATGGCTACACCTTC. Translated, it gives CASSLVTGGVYGYTF.

This clone has only one observation. The genes are TRBV18 and TRBJ1-1, with D perhaps matching TRBD1 (6 bases). CDR1 is KGHSH and CDR2 is LQKENI in the germline V gene. V lost 4 bases, J lost 0 bases, and 15 bases lay in between. The CDR3 runs to 16 residues. The CDR3 is CASSLPLGQLNTEAFF. CDR3 nucleotide sequence: TGTGCCAGCTCACTCCCCTTAGGACAGCTGAACACTGAAGCTTTCTTT.

This chain joins TRBV2 and TRBJ2-7; perhaps TRBD2 as D (6 bases). V lost 6 bases and J 6 bases, leaving 18 bases between the germline ends. The CDR3 loop spans 14 amino acids. Looked up from germline, CDR1 is SNHLY and CDR2 is FYNNEI. The CDR3 nucleotides read TGTGCCAGCAGGGGGCGGGAAGGGGTCGGCGAGCAGTACTTC. Translating it yields CASRGREGVGEQYF.

To note about this clone: One junction end disagrees with the germline gene, perhaps due to a read error. This sequence joins TRBV25-1 and TRBJ1-4, with D maybe TRBD1 (6 bases). This CDR3 has 15 residues. Germline CDR1 is MGHDK and CDR2 is SYGVNS. The CDR3 region is CASSDFGTTNEKLFF. For the CDR3, the DNA is TGTGCCAGCAGTGACTTTGGGACAACGAATGAAAAACTGTTTTTT.

V is TRBV19 and J is TRBJ1-4; TRBD1 might be the D (6 bases). The CDR3 loop spans 13 amino acids. In germline, CDR1 is LNHDA, CDR2 SQIVND (reference sequence). Trimming left V 8 bases short and J 10 bases short, with 17 bases between. In DNA, the CDR3 is TGTGCCAGTTCGACAGGTCTGATCGGAAAACTGTTTTTT. This sequence encodes CASSTGLIGKLFF.

This clone has only one observation. The gene calls are TRBV29-1 and TRBJ2-7, with TRBD2 as a possible D gene (6 bases). CDR1 is SQVTM and CDR2 is ANQGSEA in the germline V gene. With 6 bases removed from V and 2 bases from J, the gap between germline ends came to 14 bases. CDR3 size: 13 residues. This CDR3 reads CSVTGGNAYEQYF. The DNA for the CDR3 is TGCAGCGTGACGGGCGGGAACGCCTACGAGCAGTACTTC.

This clone appeared a few times. CDR3 in amino acids: CASSYQYEQFF. The CDR3 nucleotides are TGTGCCAGCAGTTATCAGTATGAGCAGTTCTTC. This chain links TRBV6-2 or TRBV6-3 with TRBJ2-1; D gene ambiguous. The V end lost 3 bases, the J end lost 8 bases, and 5 bases lay between the germline ends. The CDR3 has 11 residues. Germline assignment: CDR1 MNHEY and CDR2 SVGEGT.

The J gene is TRBJ1-5, the V gene TRBV7-2; D remains ambiguous. Per the germline V gene, CDR1 is SGHTA and CDR2 is FQGNSA. The CDR3 length is 15 residues. The ends were cut back, 1 base at V and 0 bases at J, with 7 bases in the middle. The CDR3 coding sequence is TGTGCCAGCAGCTTAGGGCCGAATAGCAATCAGCCCCAGCATTTT. This gives the protein CASSLGPNSNQPQHF.